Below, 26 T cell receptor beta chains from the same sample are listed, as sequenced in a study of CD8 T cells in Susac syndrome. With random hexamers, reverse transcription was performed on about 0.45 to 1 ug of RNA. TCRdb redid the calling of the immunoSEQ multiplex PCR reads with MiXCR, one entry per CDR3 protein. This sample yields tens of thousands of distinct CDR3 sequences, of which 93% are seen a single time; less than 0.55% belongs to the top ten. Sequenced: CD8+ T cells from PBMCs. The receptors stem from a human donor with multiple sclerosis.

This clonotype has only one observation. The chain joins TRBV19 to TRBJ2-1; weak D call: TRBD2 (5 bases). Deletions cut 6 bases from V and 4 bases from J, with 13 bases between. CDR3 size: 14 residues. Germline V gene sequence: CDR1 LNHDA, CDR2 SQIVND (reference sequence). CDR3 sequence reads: CASSPLSGYNEQFF. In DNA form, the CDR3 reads TGTGCCAGTAGCCCCCTATCGGGATACAATGAGCAGTTCTTC.

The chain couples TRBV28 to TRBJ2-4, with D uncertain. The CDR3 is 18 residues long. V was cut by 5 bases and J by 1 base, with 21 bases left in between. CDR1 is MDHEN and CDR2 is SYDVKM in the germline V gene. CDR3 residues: CASSPRATLSFAKNIQYF. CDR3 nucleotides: TGTGCCAGCAGTCCCCGCGCCACCCTTAGTTTTGCCAAAAACATTCAGTACTTC.

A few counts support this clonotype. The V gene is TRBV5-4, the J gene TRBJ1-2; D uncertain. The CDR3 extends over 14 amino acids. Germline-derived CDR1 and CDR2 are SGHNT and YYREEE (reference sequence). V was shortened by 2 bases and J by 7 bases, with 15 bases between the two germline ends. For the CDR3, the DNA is TGTGCCAGCAGCTTTTACGGGGTATTGGGTGGCTACACCTTC. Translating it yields CASSFYGVLGGYTF.

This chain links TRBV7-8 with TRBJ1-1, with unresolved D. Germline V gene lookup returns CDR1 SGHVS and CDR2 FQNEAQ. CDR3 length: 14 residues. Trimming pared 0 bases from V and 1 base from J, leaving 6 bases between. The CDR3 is CASSLALGNTEAFF. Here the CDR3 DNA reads TGTGCCAGCAGCTTAGCGCTAGGGAACACTGAAGCTTTCTTT.

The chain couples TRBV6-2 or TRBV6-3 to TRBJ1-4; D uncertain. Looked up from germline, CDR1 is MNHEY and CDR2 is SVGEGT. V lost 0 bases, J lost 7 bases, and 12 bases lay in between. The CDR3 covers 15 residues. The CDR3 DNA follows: TGTGCCAGCAGTTACTCGACAAGACCGGGTGAAAAACTGTTTTTT. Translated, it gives CASSYSTRPGEKLFF.

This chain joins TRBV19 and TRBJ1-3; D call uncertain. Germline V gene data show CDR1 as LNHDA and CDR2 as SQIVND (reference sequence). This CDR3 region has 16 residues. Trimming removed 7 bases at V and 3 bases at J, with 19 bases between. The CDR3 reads CASTPLRGRLGNTIYF. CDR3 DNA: TGTGCCAGTACTCCCCTGCGGGGTAGGCTTGGAAACACCATATATTTT.

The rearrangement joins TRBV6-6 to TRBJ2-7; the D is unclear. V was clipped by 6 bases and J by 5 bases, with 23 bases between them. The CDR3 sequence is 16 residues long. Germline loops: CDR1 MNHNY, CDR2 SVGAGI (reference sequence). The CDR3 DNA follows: TGTGCCAGCAGCATTTCGGCCCAGACAAAAAGGAACGAGCAGTACTTC. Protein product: CASSISAQTKRNEQYF.

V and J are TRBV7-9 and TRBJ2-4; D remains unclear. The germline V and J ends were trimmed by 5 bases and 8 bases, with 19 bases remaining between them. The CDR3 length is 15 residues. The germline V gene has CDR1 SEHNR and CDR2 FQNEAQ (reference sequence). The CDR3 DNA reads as TGTGCCAGCAGCCGAAGTTGGGCCCCGAGAGACATTCAGTACTTC. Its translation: CASSRSWAPRDIQYF.

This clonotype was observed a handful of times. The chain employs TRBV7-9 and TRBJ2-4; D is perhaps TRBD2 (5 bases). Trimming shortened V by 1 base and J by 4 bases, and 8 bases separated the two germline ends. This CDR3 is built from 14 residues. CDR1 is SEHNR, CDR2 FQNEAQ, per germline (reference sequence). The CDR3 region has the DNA TGTGCCAGCAGCTTAGTGACGGGGAAAAACATTCAGTACTTC. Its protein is CASSLVTGKNIQYF.

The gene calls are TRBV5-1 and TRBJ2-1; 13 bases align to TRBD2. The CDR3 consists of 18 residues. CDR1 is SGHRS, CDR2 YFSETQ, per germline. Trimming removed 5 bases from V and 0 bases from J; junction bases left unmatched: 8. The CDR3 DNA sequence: TGCGCCAGCAGTTCCGGGACTAGCGGGGCAAGCTCCTACAATGAGCAGTTCTTC. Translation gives CASSSGTSGASSYNEQFF.

The CDR3 sequence: CASSPTGANQPQHF. The CDR3 DNA reads as TGTGCCAGTAGTCCGACAGGGGCAAATCAGCCCCAGCATTTT. The genes are TRBV19 and TRBJ1-5; 8 nucleotides match TRBD1. Germline V CDR1 and CDR2: LNHDA, SQIVND (reference sequence). Germline trimming cut 5 bases from V and 4 bases from J; bases unmatched to any gene: 4. CDR3 length equals 14 residues. Full variable domain (rest looked up from reference TRBV19 and TRBJ1-5): DGGITQSPKYLFRKEGQNVTLSCEQNLNHDAMYWYRQDPGQGLRLIYYSQIVNDFQKGDIAEGYSVSREKKESFPLTVTSAQKNPTAFYLCASSPTGANQPQHFGDGTRLSIL.

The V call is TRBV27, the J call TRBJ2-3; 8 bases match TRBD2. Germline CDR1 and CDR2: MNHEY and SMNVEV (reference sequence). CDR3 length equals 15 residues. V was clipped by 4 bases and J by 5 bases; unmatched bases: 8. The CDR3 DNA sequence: TGTGCCAGCAGTTGGGACGGGGGGGCTATAGATACGCAGTATTTT. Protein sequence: CASSWDGGAIDTQYF.

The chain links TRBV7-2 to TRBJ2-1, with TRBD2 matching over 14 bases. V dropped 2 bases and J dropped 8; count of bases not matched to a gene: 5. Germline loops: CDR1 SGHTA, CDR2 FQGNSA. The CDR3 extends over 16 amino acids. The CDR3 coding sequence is TGTGCCAGCAGCTTACCACAGACTAGCGGGGGGGATGAGCAGTTCTTC. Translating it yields CASSLPQTSGGDEQFF.

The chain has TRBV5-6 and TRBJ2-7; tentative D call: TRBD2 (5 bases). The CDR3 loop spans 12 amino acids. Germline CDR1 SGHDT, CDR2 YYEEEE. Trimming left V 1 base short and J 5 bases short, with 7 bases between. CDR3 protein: CASSLWTDEQYF. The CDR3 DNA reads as TGTGCCAGCAGCTTGTGGACTGACGAGCAGTACTTC.

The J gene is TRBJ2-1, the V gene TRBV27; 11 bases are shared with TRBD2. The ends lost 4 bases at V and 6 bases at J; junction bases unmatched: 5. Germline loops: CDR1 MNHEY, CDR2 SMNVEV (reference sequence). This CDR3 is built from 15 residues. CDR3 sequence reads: CASSSGTSGANEQFF. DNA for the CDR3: TGTGCCAGCAGTTCCGGGACTAGCGGAGCCAATGAGCAGTTCTTC.

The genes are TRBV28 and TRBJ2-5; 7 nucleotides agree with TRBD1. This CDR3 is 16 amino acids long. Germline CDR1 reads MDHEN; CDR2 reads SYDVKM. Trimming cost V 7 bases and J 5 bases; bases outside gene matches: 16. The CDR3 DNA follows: TGTGCCAGCATCCCTTTAGACCACAGGGGTTTCGAGACCCAGTACTTC. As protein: CASIPLDHRGFETQYF.

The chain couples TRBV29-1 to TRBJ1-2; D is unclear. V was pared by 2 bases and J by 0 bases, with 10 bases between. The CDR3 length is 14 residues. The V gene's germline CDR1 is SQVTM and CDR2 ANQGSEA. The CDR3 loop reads CSVEKAATNYGYTF. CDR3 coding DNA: TGCAGCGTTGAAAAGGCAGCCACTAACTATGGCTACACCTTC.

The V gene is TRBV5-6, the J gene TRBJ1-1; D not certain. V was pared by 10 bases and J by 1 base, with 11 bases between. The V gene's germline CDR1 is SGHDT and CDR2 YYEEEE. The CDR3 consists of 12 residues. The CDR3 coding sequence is TGTGCCTCGAGGCTCCAGAACACTGAAGCTTTCTTT. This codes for CASRLQNTEAFF.

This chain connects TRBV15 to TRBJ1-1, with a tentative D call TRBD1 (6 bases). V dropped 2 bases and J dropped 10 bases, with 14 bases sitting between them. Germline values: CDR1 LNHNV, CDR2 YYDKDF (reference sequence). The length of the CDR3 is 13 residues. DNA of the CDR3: TGTGCCACCAGCAGACAGGGGCCGTTCTCAGCTTTCTTT. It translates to CATSRQGPFSAFF.

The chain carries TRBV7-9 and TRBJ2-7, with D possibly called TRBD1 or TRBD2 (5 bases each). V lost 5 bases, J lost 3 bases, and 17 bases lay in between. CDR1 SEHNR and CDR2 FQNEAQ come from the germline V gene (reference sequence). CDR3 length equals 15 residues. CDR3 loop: CASSPRDGRFYEQYF. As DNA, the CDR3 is TGTGCCAGCAGCCCCCGGGACGGACGTTTCTACGAGCAGTACTTC.

The CDR3 bases are TGTGCCAGCAGTTATACCAGGGGAGGCGAGCAGTACTTC. Its translation is CASSYTRGGEQYF. The genes are TRBV6-2 or TRBV6-3 and TRBJ2-7, with D possibly being TRBD1 or TRBD2 (6 bases each). Per germline, CDR1 MNHEY and CDR2 SVGEGT. The V and J ends lost 3 bases and 6 bases respectively, with 12 bases between them. The CDR3 has 13 residues.

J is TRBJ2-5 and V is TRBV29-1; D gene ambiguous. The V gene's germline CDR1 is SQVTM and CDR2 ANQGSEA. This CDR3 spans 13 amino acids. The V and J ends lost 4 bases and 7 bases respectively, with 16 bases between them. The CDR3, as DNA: TGCAGCGTTGTCCCAGCCAGCCGGTCGACCCAGTACTTC. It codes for CSVVPASRSTQYF.

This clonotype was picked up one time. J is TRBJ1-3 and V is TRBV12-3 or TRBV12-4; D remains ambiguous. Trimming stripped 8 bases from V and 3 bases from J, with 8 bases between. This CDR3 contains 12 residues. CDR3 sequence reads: CASGQRGNTIYF. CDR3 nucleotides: TGTGCCAGCGGCCAACGTGGAAACACCATATATTTT.

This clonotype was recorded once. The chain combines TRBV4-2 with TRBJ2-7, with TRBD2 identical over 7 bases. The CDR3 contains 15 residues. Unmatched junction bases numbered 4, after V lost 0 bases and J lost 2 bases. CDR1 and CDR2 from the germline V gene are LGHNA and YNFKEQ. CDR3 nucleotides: TGTGCCAGCAGCCAAGAAGCCGGGACTACCTACGAGCAGTACTTC. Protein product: CASSQEAGTTYEQYF.

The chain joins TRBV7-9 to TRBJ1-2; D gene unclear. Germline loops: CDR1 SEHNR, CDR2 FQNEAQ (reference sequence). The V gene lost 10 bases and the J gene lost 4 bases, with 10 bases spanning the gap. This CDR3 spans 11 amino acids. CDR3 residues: CATGIPYGYTF. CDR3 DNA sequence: TGTGCCACCGGGATCCCCTATGGCTACACCTTC.

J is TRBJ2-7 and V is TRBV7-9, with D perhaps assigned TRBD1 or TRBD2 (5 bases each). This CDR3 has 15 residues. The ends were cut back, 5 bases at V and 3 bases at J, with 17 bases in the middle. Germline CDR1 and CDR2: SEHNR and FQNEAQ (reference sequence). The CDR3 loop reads CASSPIEGPFYEQYF. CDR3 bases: TGTGCCAGCAGCCCCATAGAGGGACCTTTCTACGAGCAGTACTTC.